The 12 T cell receptor beta chains below all came from one sample that was sequenced in a study of T cells in narcolepsy. Profiling relied on immunoSEQ multiplex PCR, and the TCRdb table lists in-frame clones only, not all of them. The sample lists 25,000 or so clones, around 78% seen once, with 3.4% in the top ten. The sequencing sample was made of CD45RA- memory CD4+ T cells from PBMCs. These receptors all come from a human donor with narcolepsy.

The chain recombines TRBV5-4 with TRBJ1-1; 7 nucleotides match TRBD1. Trimming cost V 5 bases and J 3 bases; bases outside gene matches: 7. Germline V gene lookup returns CDR1 SGHNT and CDR2 YYREEE (reference sequence). The CDR3 contains 14 residues. This chain's CDR3 is CASRQDRDHTEAFF. The DNA of the CDR3 is TGTGCCAGCAGACAAGACAGGGACCACACTGAAGCTTTCTTT.

The V gene is TRBV5-4, the J gene TRBJ2-5; weak D call: TRBD2 (5 bases). CDR3 length: 14 amino acids. Germline assignment: CDR1 SGHNT and CDR2 YYREEE (reference sequence). V was clipped by 0 bases and J by 1 base, with 7 bases between them. The CDR3 nucleotides read TGTGCCAGCAGCTTGGAGCGGTTCCAAGAGACCCAGTACTTC. As protein: CASSLERFQETQYF.

The chain carries TRBV7-8 and TRBJ1-5, with 9 bases that match TRBD1. V was clipped by 1 base and J by 2 bases; unmatched bases: 6. The CDR3 is 17 amino acids. In germline, CDR1 is SGHVS, CDR2 FQNEAQ. CDR3 sequence reads: CASSLVPRTGGNQPQHF. Written as DNA, the CDR3 is TGTGCCAGCAGCTTAGTACCCCGGACAGGGGGCAATCAGCCCCAGCATTTT.

The rearrangement joins TRBV11-3 to TRBJ1-5; D remains ambiguous. Trimming removed 1 base at V and 1 base at J, with 2 bases between. This CDR3 comprises 13 residues. CDR1 is SGHNT and CDR2 is YENEEA in the germline V gene. CDR3 DNA: TGTGCCAGCAGCTTAGCCAGCAATCAGCCCCAGCATTTT. It translates to CASSLASNQPQHF. The variable domain in full, completed from reference TRBV11-3 and TRBJ1-5, reads EAGVVQSPRYKIIEKKQPVAFWCNPISGHNTLYWYLQNLGQGPELLIRYENEEAVDDSQLPKDRFSAERLKGVDSTLKIQPAELGDSAVYLCASSLASNQPQHFGDGTRLSIL.

The CDR3 protein is CASSRGRLEGETQYF. The CDR3 region has the DNA TGTGCCAGCAGTCGAGGTAGACTGGAAGGAGAGACCCAGTACTTC. This chain uses TRBV27 with TRBJ2-5; no clear D gene. Germline assignment: CDR1 MNHEY and CDR2 SMNVEV (reference sequence). The CDR3 length is 15 residues. The V end lost 5 bases, the J end lost 4 bases, and 17 bases lay between the germline ends.

This clone was observed a few times. J is TRBJ1-4 and V is TRBV5-8; D not resolved. The CDR3 spans 13 residues. V lost 4 bases, J lost 3 bases, and 7 bases lay in between. Germline values: CDR1 SGHTS, CDR2 YDEGEE. CDR3 DNA sequence: TGTGCCAGCAGCCTTCCCCCTAATGAAAAACTGTTTTTT. This encodes CASSLPPNEKLFF.

The genes are TRBV9 and TRBJ2-7; D remains unclear. Germline loops: CDR1 SGDLS, CDR2 YYNGEE. The CDR3 consists of 13 residues. Trimming pared 2 bases from V and 0 bases from J, leaving 6 bases between. In DNA, the CDR3 is TGTGCCAGCAGCGTTCAACCCTCCTACGAGCAGTACTTC. This translates into CASSVQPSYEQYF.

The V call is TRBV4-1, the J call TRBJ2-1; TRBD2 might be the D (6 bases). The CDR3 extends over 15 amino acids. CDR1 and CDR2 (germline): MGHRA, YSYEKL. V lost 0 bases, J lost 7 bases, and 13 bases lay in between. This CDR3 reads CASSQEKTSFNEQFF. The CDR3 bases are TGCGCCAGCAGCCAAGAAAAGACTAGTTTTAATGAGCAGTTCTTC.

The chain couples TRBV30 to TRBJ1-3; D is uncertain. Trimming shortened V by 1 base and J by 3 bases, and 10 bases separated the two germline ends. The CDR3 spans 14 residues. The germline V gene has CDR1 GTSNPN and CDR2 SVGIG (reference sequence). CDR3 nucleotide sequence: TGTGCCTGGAGTGACCTTTTAGGTGGAAACACCATATATTTT. Its translation: CAWSDLLGGNTIYF.

The gene calls are TRBV10-3 and TRBJ1-1; D not certain. Trimming took 2 bases from V and 7 from J, leaving 14 bases between them. The germline gives CDR1 ENHRY, CDR2 SYGVKD. The length of the CDR3 is 14 residues. CDR3 DNA sequence: TGTGCCATCAGTGAGGCGACGGGAGGGAGTGAAGCTTTCTTT. Translated: CAISEATGGSEAFF.

V usage is TRBV18 and J usage is TRBJ2-5, with D possibly being TRBD1 or TRBD2 (5 bases each). This CDR3 comprises 13 residues. Trimming cost V 3 bases and J 1 base, with 6 bases left between them. The germline V gene encodes CDR1 KGHSH and CDR2 LQKENI. Written as DNA, the CDR3 is TGTGCCAGCTCACCCGGGGCCCAAGAGACCCAGTACTTC. Protein: CASSPGAQETQYF.

The V call is TRBV19, the J call TRBJ1-1; 7 bases line up with TRBD1. Losses at the gene ends were 3 bases for V and 4 bases for J; bases not matched to a gene: 8. Germline CDR1 and CDR2: LNHDA and SQIVND (reference sequence). The CDR3 contains 15 residues. Here the CDR3 DNA reads TGTGCCAGTAGTATCGAGGGGGACAGATCCACTGAAGCTTTCTTT. Its protein is CASSIEGDRSTEAFF.